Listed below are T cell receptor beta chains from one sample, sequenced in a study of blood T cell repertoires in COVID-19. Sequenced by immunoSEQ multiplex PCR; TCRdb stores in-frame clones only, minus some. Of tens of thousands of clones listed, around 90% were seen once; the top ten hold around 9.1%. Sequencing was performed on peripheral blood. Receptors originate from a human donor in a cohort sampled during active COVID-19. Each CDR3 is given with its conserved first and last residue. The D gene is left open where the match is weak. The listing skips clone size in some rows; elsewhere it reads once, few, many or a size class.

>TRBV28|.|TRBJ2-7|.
CASSFPSLTSYEQYF
TGTGCCAGCAGTTTCCCTTCGCTGACAAGCTACGAGCAGTACTTC
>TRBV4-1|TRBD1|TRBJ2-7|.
CASSLGQGYSYEQYF
TGCGCCAGCAGCTTGGGACAGGGGTACTCCTACGAGCAGTACTTC
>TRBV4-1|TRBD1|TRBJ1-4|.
CASSPDRGLANEKLFF
TGCGCCAGCAGCCCGGACAGGGGGTTGGCTAATGAAAAACTGTTTTTT
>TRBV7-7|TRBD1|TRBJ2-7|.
CASSLSGQPVPYEQYF
TGTGCCAGCAGCCTCTCGGGACAGCCCGTACCGTACGAGCAGTACTTC
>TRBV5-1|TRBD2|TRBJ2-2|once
CASSPGGQGVTGELFF
TGCGCCAGCAGTCCGGGGGGGCAGGGCGTCACCGGGGAGCTGTTTTTT
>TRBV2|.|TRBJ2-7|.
CASIASQVLNEQYF
TGTGCCAGCATAGCGAGTCAGGTTTTAAACGAGCAGTACTTC
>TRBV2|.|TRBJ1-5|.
CASFPTRAGTQPQHF
TGTGCCAGCTTCCCCACGAGGGCGGGGACTCAGCCCCAGCATTTT
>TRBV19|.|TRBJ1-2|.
CASGPGYGYTF
TGTGCCAGTGGGCCCGGCTATGGCTACACCTTC
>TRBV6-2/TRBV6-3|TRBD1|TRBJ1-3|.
CASSTVDRASPSGNTIYF
TGTGCCAGCAGTACCGTCGACAGGGCCTCACCCTCTGGAAACACCATATATTTT
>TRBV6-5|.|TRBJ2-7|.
CATSTAIFYEQYF
TGTGCCACCTCGACAGCTATATTCTACGAGCAGTACTTC
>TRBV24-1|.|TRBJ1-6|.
CATCIPGEYSPLHF
TGTGCCACTTGTATCCCAGGGGAGTATTCACCCCTCCACTTT
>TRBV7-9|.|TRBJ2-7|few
CASSQRDGGTYEQYF
TGTGCCAGCAGCCAGAGAGACGGAGGAACCTACGAGCAGTACTTC
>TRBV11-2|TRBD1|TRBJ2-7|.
CASSHQETGTPYEQYF
TGTGCCAGCAGCCACCAGGAGACAGGGACCCCCTACGAGCAGTACTTC
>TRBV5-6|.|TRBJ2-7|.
CASSFYGTEQYF
TGTGCCAGCAGCTTCTACGGGACAGAGCAGTACTTC
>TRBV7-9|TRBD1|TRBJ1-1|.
CASSTQDRVEAFF
TGTGCCAGCAGCACCCAGGACAGGGTAGAAGCTTTCTTT
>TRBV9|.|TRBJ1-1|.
CASSVETGSNTEAFF
TGTGCCAGCAGCGTAGAAACAGGGTCAAACACTGAAGCTTTCTTT
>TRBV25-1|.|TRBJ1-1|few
CASSEWDTNTEAFF
TGTGCCAGCAGTGAGTGGGACACGAACACTGAAGCTTTCTTT
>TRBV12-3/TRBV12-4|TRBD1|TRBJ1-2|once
CASSLGDRVTHTF
TGTGCCAGCAGTTTAGGGGACAGGGTTACCCACACCTTC
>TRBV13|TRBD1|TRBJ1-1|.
CASLSLQGYTEAFF
TGTGCCAGCTTATCTTTACAGGGGTACACTGAAGCTTTCTTT
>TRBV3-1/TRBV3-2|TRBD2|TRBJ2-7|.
CASSQDTSGGSSYEQYF
TGTGCCAGCAGCCAAGACACTAGCGGGGGTTCTTCCTACGAGCAGTACTTC
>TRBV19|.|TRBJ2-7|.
CASSHSSIYEQYF
TGTGCCAGTAGTCACTCCTCAATCTACGAGCAGTACTTC
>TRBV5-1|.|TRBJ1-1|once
CASSLVYGGANTEAFF
TGCGCCAGCAGCTTGGTATACGGGGGGGCGAACACTGAAGCTTTCTTT
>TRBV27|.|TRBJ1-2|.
CASRGTSYGYTF
TGTGCCAGCAGGGGCACCTCCTATGGCTACACCTTC
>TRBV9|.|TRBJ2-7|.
CASSEGWADSYEQYF
TGTGCCAGCAGCGAGGGGTGGGCGGATTCCTACGAGCAGTACTTC
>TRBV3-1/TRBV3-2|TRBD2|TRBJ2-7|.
CASSLGGLAGPYEQYF
TGTGCCAGCAGCCTCGGGGGACTAGCGGGACCCTACGAGCAGTACTTC
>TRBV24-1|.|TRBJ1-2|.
CATNSHYGYTF
TGTGCCACCAACAGTCACTATGGCTACACCTTC
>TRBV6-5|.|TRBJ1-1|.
CAGAGGGPEAFF
TGTGCCGGCGCGGGGGGTGGCCCTGAAGCTTTCTTT
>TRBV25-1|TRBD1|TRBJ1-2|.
CASSARQGNYGYTF
TGTGCCAGCAGTGCCCGACAGGGAAACTATGGCTACACCTTC
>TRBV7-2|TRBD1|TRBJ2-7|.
CASSLTGTGPYEQYF
TGTGCCAGCAGCTTAACCGGGACAGGGCCCTACGAGCAGTACTTC
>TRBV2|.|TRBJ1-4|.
CASRANEKLFF
TGTGCCAGCAGAGCGAATGAAAAACTGTTTTTT
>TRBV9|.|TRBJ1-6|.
CASSVAWPDRLNSPLHF
TGTGCCAGCAGCGTAGCTTGGCCCGACAGGCTCAATTCACCCCTCCACTTT
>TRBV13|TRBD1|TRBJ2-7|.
CASSPLGVAPGGFAYEQYF
TGTGCCAGCAGCCCACTAGGAGTAGCGCCAGGGGGTTTTGCCTACGAGCAGTACTTC
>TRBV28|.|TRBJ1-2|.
CASSFVGGEGYTF
TGTGCCAGCAGTTTCGTCGGGGGTGAGGGCTACACCTTC
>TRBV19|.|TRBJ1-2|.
CASSARFGTTYGYTF
TGTGCCAGTAGTGCAAGATTTGGAACTACCTATGGCTACACCTTC
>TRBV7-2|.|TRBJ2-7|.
CASSLVAGAASYEQYF
TGTGCCAGCAGCTTAGTGGCGGGGGCCGCTTCCTACGAGCAGTACTTC
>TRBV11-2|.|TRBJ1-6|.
CASSLVASPSLHF
TGTGCCAGCAGCTTAGTTGCGTCCCCGTCCCTCCACTTT
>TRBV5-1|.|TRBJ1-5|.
CASSLNAGVDQPQHF
TGCGCCAGCAGCTTGAACGCAGGGGTGGATCAGCCCCAGCATTTT
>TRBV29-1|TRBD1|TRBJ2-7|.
CSVVTGGTYEQYF
TGCAGCGTTGTAACAGGGGGAACCTACGAGCAGTACTTC
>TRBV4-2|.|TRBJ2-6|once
CASSQINSGANVLTF
TGTGCCAGCAGCCAAATAAACTCTGGGGCCAACGTCCTGACTTTC
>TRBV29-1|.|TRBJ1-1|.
CSVKKGQGGTEAFF
TGCAGCGTCAAAAAGGGGCAGGGCGGCACTGAAGCTTTCTTT
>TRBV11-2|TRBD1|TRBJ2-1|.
CASSRMTGPLSSYNEQFF
TGTGCCAGCAGCAGAATGACAGGGCCGTTAAGCTCCTACAATGAGCAGTTCTTC
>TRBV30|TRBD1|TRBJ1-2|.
CAWSVGTGYGYTF
TGTGCCTGGAGTGTAGGGACAGGGTATGGCTACACCTTC